These 6 T cell receptor beta chains were sequenced from one sample in a study of T cell responses to AZD1222 COVID-19 vaccine. Here immunoSEQ multiplex PCR was the method, and the copy in TCRdb shows in-frame clones only, minus some. Here the sample spans 150,000 to 200,000 clones, approximately 95% being singletons. Sequences were derived from peripheral blood, sampled 28 days after the second dose of the MenACWY control vaccine. The receptors derive from an adult who received the MenACWY meningococcal vaccine as a control.

This chain links TRBV12-3 or TRBV12-4 with TRBJ2-7; TRBD1 is a possible D gene (5 bases). The CDR3 contains 11 residues. V dropped 6 bases and J dropped 3 bases, with 6 bases sitting between them. CDR3 residues: CASRQGYEQYF. For the CDR3, the DNA is TGTGCCAGCAGGCAGGGCTACGAGCAGTACTTC.

This chain connects TRBV6-5 to TRBJ1-5, with D hard to call. This CDR3 has 14 amino acids. Germline assignment: CDR1 MNHEY and CDR2 SVGAGI. Trimming left V 3 bases short and J 1 base short, with 7 bases between. The DNA for the CDR3 is TGTGCCAGCAGTTATAAGAGGAGCAATCAGCCCCAGCATTTT. Its translation: CASSYKRSNQPQHF.

This chain connects TRBV19 to TRBJ1-1; D remains unclear. CDR1 and CDR2 from the germline V gene are LNHDA and SQIVND (reference sequence). Trimming pared 4 bases from V and 0 bases from J, leaving 9 bases between. This CDR3 region has 14 residues. As DNA, the CDR3 is TGTGCCAGTAGTAAACAGAGATTGAACACTGAAGCTTTCTTT. It is translated as CASSKQRLNTEAFF.

The chain has TRBV10-3 and TRBJ1-1; D not resolved. The CDR3 loop spans 14 amino acids. Per the germline V gene, CDR1 is ENHRY and CDR2 is SYGVKD. The V gene lost 3 bases and the J gene lost 4 bases, with 12 bases spanning the gap. The CDR3 sequence: CAISDPPAGTEAFF. The CDR3 DNA reads TGTGCCATCAGTGACCCCCCCGCTGGCACTGAAGCTTTCTTT.

The chain combines TRBV28 with TRBJ2-3; 11 bases match TRBD2. The V gene's germline CDR1 is MDHEN and CDR2 SYDVKM. The CDR3 contains 15 residues. Losses at the gene ends were 3 bases for V and 4 bases for J; bases not matched to a gene: 3. Here the CDR3 reads CASSLTGLAADTQYF. The CDR3 DNA reads TGTGCCAGCAGTTTGACGGGACTAGCGGCAGATACGCAGTATTTT.

The V gene is TRBV7-3, the J gene TRBJ2-3; no definite D call. V gave up 5 bases and J gave up 0 bases, with 6 bases separating them. CDR1 and CDR2 from the germline V gene are SGHTA and FQGTGA. The CDR3 sequence is 13 residues long. The CDR3: CASSGSSTDTQYF. Here the CDR3 DNA reads TGTGCCAGCAGCGGGTCTAGCACAGATACGCAGTATTTT.